This entry lists 17 T cell receptor beta chains sequenced from one sample in a study of blood T cell repertoires in COVID-19. TCRdb's table, derived via immunoSEQ multiplex PCR, lists solely in-frame clones and lacks some. The sample records some 400,000 clones, more than 85% being singletons. Sequencing was performed on peripheral blood. The receptors stem from a human donor in a cohort sampled during active COVID-19.

V usage is TRBV7-3 and J usage is TRBJ2-2; D is unclear. This CDR3 region has 14 residues. V was shortened by 5 bases and J by 4 bases, with 11 bases between the two germline ends. Germline values: CDR1 SGHTA, CDR2 FQGTGA. CDR3 in DNA: TGTGCCAGCAGCCCCGGATCGGGCACCGGGGAGCTGTTTTTT. This codes for CASSPGSGTGELFF.

CDR3 amino acids: CASSLAADQSPGGGYTF. CDR3 sequence (DNA): TGCGCCAGCAGCTTGGCCGCAGACCAGAGCCCTGGGGGCGGCTACACCTTC. The chain couples TRBV5-1 to TRBJ1-2; perhaps TRBD1 as D (6 bases). Germline-derived CDR1 and CDR2 are SGHRS and YFSETQ. V lost 0 bases, J lost 8 bases, and 23 bases lay in between. The CDR3 is made up of 17 amino acids.

The chain couples TRBV25-1 to TRBJ1-2; 7 bases align to TRBD1. Looked up from germline, CDR1 is MGHDK and CDR2 is SYGVNS. This CDR3 is 14 amino acids long. With V trimmed by 1 base and J by 4 bases, 3 bases remained unmatched. As DNA, the CDR3 is TGTGCCAGCAGTGAATTAGACAGGGCCTATGGCTACACCTTC. Its translation is CASSELDRAYGYTF.

The chain carries TRBV2 and TRBJ2-5, with D possibly matching TRBD2 (7 bases). This CDR3 has 15 residues. The ends were cut back, 6 bases at V and 7 bases at J, with 21 bases in the middle. The germline V gene encodes CDR1 SNHLY and CDR2 FYNNEI. The CDR3 is CASSPRGGLRATQYF. CDR3 sequence (DNA): TGTGCCAGCAGCCCCCGCGGGGGCCTGCGGGCGACCCAGTACTTC.

The chain employs TRBV7-9 and TRBJ2-2; perhaps TRBD2 as D (5 bases). Germline CDR1 is SEHNR and CDR2 is FQNEAQ (reference sequence). The CDR3 runs 11 residues. V was shortened by 8 bases and J by 4 bases, with 5 bases between the two germline ends. Written as DNA, the CDR3 is TGTGCCAGCGGGAGCACCGGGGAGCTGTTTTTT. Encoded protein: CASGSTGELFF.

The genes are TRBV30 and TRBJ2-5; TRBD1 matches 10 bases. V lost 5 bases, J lost 1 base, and 1 base stayed unmatched. CDR3 length: 13 residues. The germline V gene has CDR1 GTSNPN and CDR2 SVGIG (reference sequence). The CDR3 loop is CAWDRGLQETQYF. CDR3 sequence (DNA): TGTGCCTGGGACAGGGGGCTCCAAGAGACCCAGTACTTC.

This chain links TRBV10-3 with TRBJ2-3; 7 bases map to TRBD2. The V gene end was trimmed by 8 bases and the J gene end by 3 bases; junction bases not matched to a gene: 8. This CDR3 contains 14 residues. Germline CDR1 ENHRY, CDR2 SYGVKD. The CDR3 DNA follows: TGTGCCATCGGTGGTGGGCGGGGGACAGATACGCAGTATTTT. Protein: CAIGGGRGTDTQYF.

The chain has TRBV7-8 and TRBJ1-5, with 12 nucleotides matching TRBD1. The CDR3 has 15 amino acids. CDR1 is SGHVS, CDR2 FQNEAQ, per germline. The J segment lost 6 bases and the V segment lost 4 bases, leaving 4 bases of the junction unmatched. The CDR3 DNA reads TGTGCCAGCAGCTGGGGACAGGGGGCCGGTCAGCCCCAGCATTTT. This gives the protein CASSWGQGAGQPQHF.

The V call is TRBV20-1, the J call TRBJ2-1, with 7 nucleotides matching TRBD2. Germline V gene lookup returns CDR1 DFQATT and CDR2 SNEGSKA (reference sequence). V lost 3 bases, J lost 7 bases, and 9 bases stayed unmatched. This CDR3 contains 14 residues. CDR3 region: CSASFAGVGNEQFF. In DNA, the CDR3 is TGCAGTGCTAGTTTTGCGGGAGTGGGGAATGAGCAGTTCTTC.

The chain has TRBV6-4 and TRBJ1-1, with TRBD1 as a possible D gene (5 bases). Germline values: CDR1 MRHNA, CDR2 SNTAGT. Trimming took 6 bases from V and 1 from J, leaving 15 bases between them. The length of the CDR3 is 15 residues. In DNA form, the CDR3 reads TGTGCCAGCAGACAGACAGTTGACTCGAACACTGAAGCTTTCTTT. It yields the protein CASRQTVDSNTEAFF.

V and J are TRBV7-4 and TRBJ1-6; D is uncertain. This CDR3 has 16 residues. Trimming removed 2 bases from V and 3 bases from J, with 11 bases in between. CDR1 and CDR2 from the germline V gene are SGHVT and SQSDAQ. Here the CDR3 reads CASSLFQAYYNSPLHF. Here the CDR3 DNA reads TGTGCCAGCAGCTTATTCCAGGCTTACTATAATTCACCCCTCCACTTT.

This chain joins TRBV29-1 and TRBJ2-7, with D perhaps matching TRBD2 (5 bases). V was trimmed by 5 bases and J by 3 bases, leaving 8 bases between them. The CDR3 extends over 11 amino acids. Per germline, CDR1 SQVTM and CDR2 ANQGSEA. The CDR3 here is CSVLDYYEQYF. CDR3 nucleotides: TGCAGCGTTCTAGACTACTACGAGCAGTACTTC.

The genes are TRBV5-1 and TRBJ2-7, with 10 bases matching TRBD1. The CDR3 has 16 amino acids. Germline V gene sequence: CDR1 SGHRS, CDR2 YFSETQ. V dropped 4 bases and J dropped 5; count of bases not matched to a gene: 12. CDR3 sequence reads: CASSGGQGRLENEQYF. The CDR3 nucleotides read TGCGCCAGCAGCGGGGGACAGGGGCGGTTGGAGAACGAGCAGTACTTC.

The chain joins TRBV30 to TRBJ1-5; TRBD1 might be the D (5 bases). V dropped 0 bases and J dropped 6 bases, with 9 bases sitting between them. The V gene's germline CDR1 is GTSNPN and CDR2 SVGIG (reference sequence). This CDR3 comprises 13 residues. The CDR3 is CAWSVGGGQPQHF. Here the CDR3 DNA reads TGTGCCTGGAGTGTGGGGGGGGGTCAGCCCCAGCATTTT. The full variable domain, completed using reference TRBV30 and TRBJ1-5, is SQTIHQWPATLVQPVGSPLSLECTVEGTSNPNLYWYRQAAGRGLQLLFYSVGIGQISSEVPQNLSASRPQDRQFILSSKKLLLSDSGFYLCAWSVGGGQPQHFGDGTRLSIL.

The J gene is TRBJ1-6, the V gene TRBV4-1, with TRBD1 identical over 8 bases. The CDR3 consists of 19 residues. V trimming: 0 bases; J trimming: 2 bases; junction bases outside the gene matches: 9. Germline V gives CDR1 MGHRA, CDR2 YSYEKL. The CDR3 bases are TGCGCCAGCAGCCAAGATCCCCCCAGGACAGGGACCTATAATTCACCCCTCCACTTT. This gives the protein CASSQDPPRTGTYNSPLHF.

This chain connects TRBV20-1 to TRBJ2-1; 12 bases agree with TRBD2. CDR3 length: 14 residues. CDR1 is DFQATT, CDR2 SNEGSKA, per germline (reference sequence). The V gene end was trimmed by 3 bases and the J gene end by 9 bases; junction bases not matched to a gene: 6. The DNA for the CDR3 is TGCAGTGCTAGTAGCCTAGCGGGAGGGGGTGAGCAGTTCTTC. Amino acid sequence: CSASSLAGGGEQFF.

The chain has TRBV7-2 and TRBJ2-7; 11 bases line up with TRBD2. The germline V gene encodes CDR1 SGHTA and CDR2 FQGNSA. J was trimmed by 4 bases and V by 7 bases; bases with no gene match: 6. The CDR3 runs to 14 residues. The CDR3 loop reads CASTYGTSGYEQYF. The CDR3 nucleotides are TGTGCCAGCACCTATGGGACTAGCGGTTACGAGCAGTACTTC.